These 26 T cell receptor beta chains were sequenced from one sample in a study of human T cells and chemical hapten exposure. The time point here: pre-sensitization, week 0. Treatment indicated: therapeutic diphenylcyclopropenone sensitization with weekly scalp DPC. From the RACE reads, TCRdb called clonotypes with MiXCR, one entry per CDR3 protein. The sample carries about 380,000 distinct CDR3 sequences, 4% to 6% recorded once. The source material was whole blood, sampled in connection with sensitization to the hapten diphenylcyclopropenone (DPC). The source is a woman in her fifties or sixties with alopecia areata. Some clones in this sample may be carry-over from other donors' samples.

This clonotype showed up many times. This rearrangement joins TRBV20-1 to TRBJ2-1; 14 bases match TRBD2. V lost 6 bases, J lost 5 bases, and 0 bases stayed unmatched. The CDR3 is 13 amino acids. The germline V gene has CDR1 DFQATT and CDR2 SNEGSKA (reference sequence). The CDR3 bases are TGCAGTGCGGGACTAGCGGGGGACAATGAGCAGTTCTTC. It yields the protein CSAGLAGDNEQFF.

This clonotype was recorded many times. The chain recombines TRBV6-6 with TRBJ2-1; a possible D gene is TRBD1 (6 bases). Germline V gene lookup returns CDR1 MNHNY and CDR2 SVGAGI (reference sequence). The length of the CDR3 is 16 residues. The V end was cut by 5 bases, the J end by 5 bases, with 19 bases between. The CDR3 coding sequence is TGTGCCAGCAGTGCGTCGGGACAACAGGCCAACAATGAGCAGTTCTTC. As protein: CASSASGQQANNEQFF.

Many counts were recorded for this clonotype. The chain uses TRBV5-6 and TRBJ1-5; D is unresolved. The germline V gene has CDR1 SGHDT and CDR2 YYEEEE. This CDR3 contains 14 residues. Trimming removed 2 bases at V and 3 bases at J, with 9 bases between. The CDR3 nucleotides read TGTGCCAGCAGCTTTTGGGGATTCAATCAGCCCCAGCATTTT. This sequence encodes CASSFWGFNQPQHF.

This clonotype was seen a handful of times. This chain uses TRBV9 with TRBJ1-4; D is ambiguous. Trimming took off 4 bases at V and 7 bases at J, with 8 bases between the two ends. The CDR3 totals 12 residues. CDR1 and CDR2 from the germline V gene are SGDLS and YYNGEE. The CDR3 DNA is TGTGCCAGCAGCAGGGAGCCTGAAAAACTGTTTTTT. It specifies CASSREPEKLFF.

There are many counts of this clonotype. The CDR3 DNA follows: TGCGCCAGCAGCCAAGGCTACGGGGGGCGCGACGAAGCTTTCTTT. Translation: CASSQGYGGRDEAFF. The chain joins TRBV4-1 to TRBJ1-1, with D possibly TRBD1 on 6 matching bases. Trimming removed 1 base at V and 8 bases at J, with 17 bases between. From germline, CDR1 is MGHRA and CDR2 YSYEKL. The CDR3 loop spans 15 amino acids.

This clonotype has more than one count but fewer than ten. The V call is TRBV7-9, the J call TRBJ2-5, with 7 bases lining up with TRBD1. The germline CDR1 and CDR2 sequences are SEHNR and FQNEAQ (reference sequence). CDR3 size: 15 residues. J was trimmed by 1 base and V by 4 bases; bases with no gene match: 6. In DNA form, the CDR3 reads TGTGCCAGCAGCTCCTCGACAGGGCCCCAAGAGACCCAGTACTTC. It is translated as CASSSSTGPQETQYF.

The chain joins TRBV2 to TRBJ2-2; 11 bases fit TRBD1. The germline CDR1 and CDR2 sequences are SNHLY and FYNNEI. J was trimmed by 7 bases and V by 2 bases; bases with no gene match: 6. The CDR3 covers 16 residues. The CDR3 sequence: CASSESRTGGGGELFF. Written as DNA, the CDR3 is TGTGCCAGCAGTGAATCGCGGACAGGGGGCGGCGGGGAGCTGTTTTTT.

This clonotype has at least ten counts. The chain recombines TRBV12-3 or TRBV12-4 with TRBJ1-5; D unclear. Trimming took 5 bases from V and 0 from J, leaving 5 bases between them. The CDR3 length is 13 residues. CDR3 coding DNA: TGTGCCAGCAGTCAGAATAGCAATCAGCCCCAGCATTTT. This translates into CASSQNSNQPQHF.

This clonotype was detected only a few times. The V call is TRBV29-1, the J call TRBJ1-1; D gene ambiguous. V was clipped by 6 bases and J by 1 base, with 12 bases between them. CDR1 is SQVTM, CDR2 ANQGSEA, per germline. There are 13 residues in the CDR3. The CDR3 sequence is CSVGLHQNTEAFF. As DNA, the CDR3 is TGCAGCGTGGGGTTGCACCAGAACACTGAAGCTTTCTTT.

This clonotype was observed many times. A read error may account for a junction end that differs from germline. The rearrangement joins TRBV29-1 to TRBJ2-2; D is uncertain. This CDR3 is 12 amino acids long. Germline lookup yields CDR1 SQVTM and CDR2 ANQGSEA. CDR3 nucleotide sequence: TGCAGCGTTGAACGCAACAACGGGGAGCTGTTTTTT. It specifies CSVERNNGELFF.

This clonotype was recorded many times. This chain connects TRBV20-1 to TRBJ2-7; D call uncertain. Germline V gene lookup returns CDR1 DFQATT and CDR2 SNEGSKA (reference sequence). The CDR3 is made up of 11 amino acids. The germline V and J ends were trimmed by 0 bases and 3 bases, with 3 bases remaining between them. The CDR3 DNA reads TGCAGTGCTAGAGACGGCTACGAGCAGTACTTC. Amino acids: CSARDGYEQYF.

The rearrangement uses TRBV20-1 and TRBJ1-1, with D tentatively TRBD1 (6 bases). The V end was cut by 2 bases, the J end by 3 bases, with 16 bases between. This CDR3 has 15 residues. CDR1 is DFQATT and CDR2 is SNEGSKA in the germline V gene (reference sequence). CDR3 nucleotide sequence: TGCAGTGCTAGACCCAAACAGGGCGTATACACTGAAGCTTTCTTT. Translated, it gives CSARPKQGVYTEAFF.

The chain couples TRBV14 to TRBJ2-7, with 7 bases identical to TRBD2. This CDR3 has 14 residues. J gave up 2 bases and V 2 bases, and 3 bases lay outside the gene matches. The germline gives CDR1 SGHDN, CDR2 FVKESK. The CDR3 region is CASSQSGVTYEQYF. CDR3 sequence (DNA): TGTGCCAGCAGCCAAAGCGGGGTTACCTACGAGCAGTACTTC.

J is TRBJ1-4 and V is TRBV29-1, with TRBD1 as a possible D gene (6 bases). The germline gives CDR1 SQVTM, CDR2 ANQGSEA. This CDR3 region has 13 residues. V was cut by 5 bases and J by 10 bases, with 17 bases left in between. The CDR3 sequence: CSVPGQGSGKLFF. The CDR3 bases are TGCAGCGTTCCGGGACAAGGTAGTGGAAAACTGTTTTTT. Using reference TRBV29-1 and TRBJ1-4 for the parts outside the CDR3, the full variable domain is SAVISQKPSRDICQRGTSLTIQCQVDSQVTMMFWYRQQPGQSLTLIATANQGSEATYESGFVIDKFPISRPNLTFSTLTVSNMSPEDSSIYLCSVPGQGSGKLFFGSGTQLSVL.

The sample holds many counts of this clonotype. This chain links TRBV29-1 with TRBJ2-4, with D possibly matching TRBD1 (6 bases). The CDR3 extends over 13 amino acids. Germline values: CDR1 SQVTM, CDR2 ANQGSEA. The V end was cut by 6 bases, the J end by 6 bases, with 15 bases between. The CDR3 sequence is CSVLSWTANIQYF. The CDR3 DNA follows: TGCAGCGTGCTCTCCTGGACAGCAAACATTCAGTACTTC.

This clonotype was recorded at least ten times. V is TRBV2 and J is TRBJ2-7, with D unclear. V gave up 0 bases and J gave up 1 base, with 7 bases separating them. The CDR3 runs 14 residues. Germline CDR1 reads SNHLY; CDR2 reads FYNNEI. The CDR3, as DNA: TGTGCCAGCAGTGAAGCGCGTGGTTCCTACGAGCAGTACTTC. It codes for CASSEARGSYEQYF.

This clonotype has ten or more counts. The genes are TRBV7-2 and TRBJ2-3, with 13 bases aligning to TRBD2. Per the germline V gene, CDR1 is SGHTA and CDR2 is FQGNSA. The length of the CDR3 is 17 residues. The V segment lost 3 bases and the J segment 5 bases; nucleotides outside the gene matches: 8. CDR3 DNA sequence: TGTGCCAGCAGCTTTACTAGCGGGAGGGCCGTGGGAGATACGCAGTATTTT. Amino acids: CASSFTSGRAVGDTQYF.

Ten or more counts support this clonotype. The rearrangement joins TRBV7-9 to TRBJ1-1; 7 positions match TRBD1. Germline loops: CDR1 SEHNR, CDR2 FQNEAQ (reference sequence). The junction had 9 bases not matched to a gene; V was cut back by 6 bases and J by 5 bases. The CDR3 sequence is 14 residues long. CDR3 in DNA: TGTGCCAGCAGGGAGGCCCCAGGGGGGACTGAAGCTTTCTTT. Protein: CASREAPGGTEAFF.

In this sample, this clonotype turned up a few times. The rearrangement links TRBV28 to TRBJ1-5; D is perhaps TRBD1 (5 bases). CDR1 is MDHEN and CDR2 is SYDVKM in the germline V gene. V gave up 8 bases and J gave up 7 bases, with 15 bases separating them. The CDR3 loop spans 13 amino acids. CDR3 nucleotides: TGTGCCAGCCGCCGGGGGGGAAGGCAGCCCCAGCATTTT. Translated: CASRRGGRQPQHF.

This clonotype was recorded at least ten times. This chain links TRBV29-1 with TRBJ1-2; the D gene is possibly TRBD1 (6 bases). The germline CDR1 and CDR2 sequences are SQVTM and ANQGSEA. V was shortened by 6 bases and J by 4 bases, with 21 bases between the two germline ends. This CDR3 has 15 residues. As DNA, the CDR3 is TGCAGCGTCAAGGTGGAGGGGGTCGGAGGCTATGGCTACACCTTC. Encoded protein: CSVKVEGVGGYGYTF.

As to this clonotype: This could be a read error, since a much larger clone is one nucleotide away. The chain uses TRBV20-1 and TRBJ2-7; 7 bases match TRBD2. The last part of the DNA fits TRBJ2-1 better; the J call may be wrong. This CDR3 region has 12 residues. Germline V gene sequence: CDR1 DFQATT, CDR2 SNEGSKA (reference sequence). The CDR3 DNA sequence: TGCAGTGCGGTAGCGGGCGCCTACGAGCAGTTCTTC. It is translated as CSAVAGAYEQFF.

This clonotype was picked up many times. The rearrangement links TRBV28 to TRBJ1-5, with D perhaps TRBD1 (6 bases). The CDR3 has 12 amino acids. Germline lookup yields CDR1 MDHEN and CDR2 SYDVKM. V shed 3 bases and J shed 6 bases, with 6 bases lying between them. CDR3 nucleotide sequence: TGTGCCAGCAGTTTCAGGGGTCAGCCCCAGCATTTT. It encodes CASSFRGQPQHF.

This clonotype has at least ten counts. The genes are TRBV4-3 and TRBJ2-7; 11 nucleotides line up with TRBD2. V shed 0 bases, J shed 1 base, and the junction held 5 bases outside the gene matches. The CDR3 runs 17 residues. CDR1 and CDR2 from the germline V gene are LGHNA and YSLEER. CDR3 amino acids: CASSQDMTSGISYEQYF. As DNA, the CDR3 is TGCGCCAGCAGCCAAGATATGACTAGCGGGATTTCCTACGAGCAGTACTTC.

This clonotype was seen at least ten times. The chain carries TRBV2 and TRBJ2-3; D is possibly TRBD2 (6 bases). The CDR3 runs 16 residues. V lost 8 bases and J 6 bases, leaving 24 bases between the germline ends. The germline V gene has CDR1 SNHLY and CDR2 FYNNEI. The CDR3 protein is CASYARGSSYLDTQYF. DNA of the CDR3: TGTGCCAGCTACGCCCGGGGGAGCTCCTACCTCGATACGCAGTATTTT. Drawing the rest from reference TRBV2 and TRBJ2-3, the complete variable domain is EPEVTQTPSHQVTQMGQEVILRCVPISNHLYFYWYRQILGQKVEFLVSFYNNEISEKSEIFDDQFSVERPDGSNFTLKIRSTKLEDSAMYFCASYARGSSYLDTQYFGPGTRLTVL.

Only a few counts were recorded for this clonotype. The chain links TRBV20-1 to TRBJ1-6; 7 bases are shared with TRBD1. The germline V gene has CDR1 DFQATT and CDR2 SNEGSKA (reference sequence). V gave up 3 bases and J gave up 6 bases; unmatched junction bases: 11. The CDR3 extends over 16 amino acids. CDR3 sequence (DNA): TGCAGTGCTAGCCTTGACAGGGATCCGGCTAATTCACCCCTCCACTTT. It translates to CSASLDRDPANSPLHF.

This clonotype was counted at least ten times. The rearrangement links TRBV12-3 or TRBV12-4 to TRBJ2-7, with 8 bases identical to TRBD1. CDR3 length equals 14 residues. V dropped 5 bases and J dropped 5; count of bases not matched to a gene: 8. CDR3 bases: TGTGCCAGCAGTCTCCCTCAGGGGGCCAACGAGCAGTACTTC. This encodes CASSLPQGANEQYF.